One sample yielded the 19 T cell receptor beta chains listed below, sequenced in a study of T cell clones after liver transplantation. Measured with immunoSEQ multiplex PCR; TCRdb has only the in-frame clones, and not every one. The table shows more than 7,500 clones, with almost 80% occurring only once. The source was CD8+ T cells from blood, collected before liver transplant. The source of these receptors is a human donor who received a liver transplant.

The J gene is TRBJ2-3, the V gene TRBV5-6, with TRBD1 matching over 9 bases. The ends lost 0 bases at V and 0 bases at J; junction bases unmatched: 5. CDR3 length equals 17 residues. The V gene's germline CDR1 is SGHDT and CDR2 YYEEEE. The CDR3 sequence is CASSLAQGAQSTDTQYF. The CDR3 bases are TGTGCCAGCAGCTTGGCACAGGGGGCGCAGAGCACAGATACGCAGTATTTT.

By share, this clone ranks as medium-sized (0.01 to 0.1%). The chain combines TRBV9 with TRBJ2-1; a weak D match, TRBD2 (6 bases). This CDR3 is built from 14 residues. Germline CDR1 is SGDLS and CDR2 is YYNGEE. The V end lost 4 bases, the J end lost 8 bases, and 16 bases lay between the germline ends. The CDR3 DNA is TGTGCCAGCAGCCTTTGGGGGACTGGCGATGAGCAGTTCTTC. It specifies CASSLWGTGDEQFF.

This clone was observed a single time. The rearrangement joins TRBV11-1 to TRBJ2-1; D not resolved. V was trimmed by 5 bases and J by 2 bases, leaving 7 bases between them. The germline gives CDR1 SGHAT, CDR2 FQDESV (reference sequence). The CDR3 covers 13 residues. CDR3 DNA: TGTGCCAGCAGCGAAGAAGCCTACAATGAGCAGTTCTTC. Protein product: CASSEEAYNEQFF. The entire variable domain, with the rest obtained from reference TRBV11-1 and TRBJ2-1, is as follows: EAEVAQSPRYKITEKSQAVAFWCDPISGHATLYWYRQILGQGPELLVQFQDESVVDDSQLPKDRFSAERLKGVDSTLKIQPAELGDSAMYLCASSEEAYNEQFFGPGTRLTVL.

The chain joins TRBV27 to TRBJ2-7, with D possibly TRBD2 on 7 matching bases. The CDR3 contains 14 residues. Trimming took 2 bases from V and 3 from J, leaving 11 bases between them. CDR1 is MNHEY and CDR2 is SMNVEV in the germline V gene (reference sequence). Here the CDR3 reads CASSLRGAGYEQYF. CDR3 coding DNA: TGTGCCAGCAGTTTACGGGGGGCAGGCTACGAGCAGTACTTC.

This clone was counted only a few times. The chain recombines TRBV5-6 with TRBJ2-7; TRBD1 aligns across 12 bases. The V segment lost 4 bases and the J segment 2 bases; nucleotides outside the gene matches: 1. There are 14 residues in the CDR3. Germline CDR1 SGHDT, CDR2 YYEEEE. Here the CDR3 reads CASSRDRGPYEQYF. CDR3 DNA sequence: TGTGCCAGCAGCCGGGACAGGGGGCCCTACGAGCAGTACTTC. The full variable domain, in which reference TRBV5-6 and TRBJ2-7 provide the parts outside the CDR3, is DAGVTQSPTHLIKTRGQQVTLRCSPKSGHDTVSWYQQALGQGPQFIFQYYEEEERQRGNFPDRFSGHQFPNYSSELNVNALLLGDSALYLCASSRDRGPYEQYFGPGTRLTVT.

V usage is TRBV15 and J usage is TRBJ1-6; 9 nucleotides line up with TRBD1. The ends lost 0 bases at V and 10 bases at J; junction bases unmatched: 10. The CDR3 consists of 17 residues. CDR1 and CDR2 from the germline V gene are LNHNV and YYDKDF (reference sequence). The CDR3 here is CATSRDAGQGLSSPLHF. The CDR3 coding sequence is TGTGCCACCAGCAGAGATGCTGGACAGGGGTTGAGCTCACCCCTCCACTTT.

The chain recombines TRBV27 with TRBJ1-1; D is undetermined. V was pared by 5 bases and J by 2 bases, with 12 bases between. This CDR3 spans 14 amino acids. Germline lookup yields CDR1 MNHEY and CDR2 SMNVEV (reference sequence). The chain's CDR3 is CASSPALRNTEAFF. For the CDR3, the DNA is TGTGCCAGCAGTCCGGCACTAAGAAACACTGAAGCTTTCTTT.

V and J are TRBV7-9 and TRBJ2-7; D possibly corresponds to TRBD2 (6 bases). Between the trimmed V and J ends, which lost 2 bases and 3 bases, there was a span of 14 bases. This CDR3 has 15 amino acids. The germline gives CDR1 SEHNR, CDR2 FQNEAQ (reference sequence). The CDR3 DNA follows: TGTGCCAGCAGCTTACTAGCGTCAATCCACTACGAGCAGTACTTC. Translation gives CASSLLASIHYEQYF.

This chain joins TRBV7-6 and TRBJ1-6, with 7 bases matching TRBD1. J gave up 9 bases and V 2 bases, and 4 bases lay outside the gene matches. Germline loops: CDR1 SGHVS, CDR2 FNYEAQ. The CDR3 is 14 residues long. CDR3 nucleotide sequence: TGTGCCAGCAGCTTACCAGGGGGAGGTTCACCCCTCCACTTT. Translating gives CASSLPGGGSPLHF.

This clone was observed a handful of times. The J gene is TRBJ2-7, the V gene TRBV6-1; D is unclear. Germline CDR1 MNHNS, CDR2 SASEGT. The V and J ends lost 6 bases and 5 bases respectively, with 5 bases between them. The CDR3 is made up of 10 amino acids. In nucleotides, the CDR3 is TGTGCCAGCAGGGTCCACGAGCAGTACTTC. It encodes CASRVHEQYF.

The chain couples TRBV2 to TRBJ1-4; TRBD1 matches at 7 bases. The CDR3 runs to 16 residues. J gave up 0 bases and V 5 bases, and 6 bases lay outside the gene matches. Germline V gene lookup returns CDR1 SNHLY and CDR2 FYNNEI. The CDR3 loop reads CASSHTGEATNEKLFF. DNA of the CDR3: TGTGCCAGCAGTCACACAGGGGAGGCAACTAATGAAAAACTGTTTTTT.

The chain combines TRBV27 with TRBJ1-2; D not certain. The CDR3 has 14 amino acids. Trimming removed 2 bases at V and 8 bases at J, with 15 bases between. CDR1 is MNHEY and CDR2 is SMNVEV in the germline V gene (reference sequence). In DNA form, the CDR3 reads TGTGCCAGCAGTTTAGGGCTGCCACATTACGGCTACACCTTC. Translated, it gives CASSLGLPHYGYTF.

This rearrangement joins TRBV7-9 to TRBJ1-5; the D is unclear. CDR1 is SEHNR, CDR2 FQNEAQ, per germline (reference sequence). V was cut by 5 bases and J by 7 bases, with 9 bases left in between. The CDR3 totals 12 residues. CDR3 DNA: TGTGCCAGCAGCGCGCATCCACAGCCCCAGCATTTT. Translation gives CASSAHPQPQHF.

This rearrangement joins TRBV7-6 to TRBJ2-3; D gene uncertain. This CDR3 region has 16 residues. Trimming took 2 bases from V and 0 from J, leaving 12 bases between them. Germline V gene data show CDR1 as SGHVS and CDR2 as FNYEAQ. CDR3: CASSLRARSSTDTQYF. The CDR3 DNA reads TGTGCCAGCAGCTTAAGGGCTCGATCTAGCACAGATACGCAGTATTTT. Together with reference TRBV7-6 and TRBJ2-3, the CDR3 gives the full variable domain: GAGVSQSPRYKVTKRGQDVALRCDPISGHVSLYWYRQALGQGPEFLTYFNYEAQQDKSGLPNDRFSAERPEGSISTLTIQRTEQRDSAMYRCASSLRARSSTDTQYFGPGTRLTVL.

This rearrangement joins TRBV23-1 to TRBJ2-7; D may be TRBD1 (5 bases). Being an ORF, TRBV23-1 has a function that is uncertain. CDR3 length: 14 residues. Deletions cut 2 bases from V and 1 base from J, with 9 bases between. This CDR3 reads CASSQIGASYEQYF. The DNA for the CDR3 is TGCGCCAGCAGTCAAATTGGGGCATCCTACGAGCAGTACTTC.

This clone was recorded once. V usage is TRBV19 and J usage is TRBJ2-1, with 11 bases that match TRBD2. The CDR3 has 16 residues. The V gene end was trimmed by 1 base and the J gene end by 7 bases; junction bases not matched to a gene: 6. The germline gives CDR1 LNHDA, CDR2 SQIVND (reference sequence). CDR3 sequence: CASSIGMGLAANEQFF. Here the CDR3 DNA reads TGTGCCAGTAGTATAGGGATGGGACTAGCGGCTAATGAGCAGTTCTTC.

The rearrangement links TRBV6-1 to TRBJ2-7; no firm D call. The CDR3 totals 10 residues. The germline V gene has CDR1 MNHNS and CDR2 SASEGT. V lost 3 bases and J 3 bases, leaving 0 bases between the germline ends. The CDR3 region has the DNA TGTGCCAGCAGTGACTACGAGCAGTACTTC. This gives the protein CASSDYEQYF.

The J gene is TRBJ1-1, the V gene TRBV5-1; a weak D match, TRBD1 (6 bases). In germline, CDR1 is SGHRS, CDR2 YFSETQ. V dropped 3 bases and J dropped 8 bases, with 8 bases sitting between them. There are 11 residues in the CDR3. The CDR3 coding sequence is TGCGCCAGCAGCTACGGACAGGAAGCTTTCTTT. This sequence encodes CASSYGQEAFF.

The V call is TRBV7-9, the J call TRBJ1-5; D possibly corresponds to TRBD1 (6 bases). The ends were cut back, 6 bases at V and 2 bases at J, with 11 bases in the middle. Germline V CDR1 and CDR2: SEHNR, FQNEAQ (reference sequence). CDR3 length equals 14 residues. CDR3 loop: CASRPGVGNQPQHF. CDR3 DNA sequence: TGTGCCAGCAGACCAGGGGTGGGCAATCAGCCCCAGCATTTT.